This TCR beta chain was profiled in a study of T cell responses to AZD1222 COVID-19 vaccine. Germline-derived CDR1 and CDR2 are SGHVS and FQNEAQ. V dropped 3 bases and J dropped 6; count of bases not matched to a gene: 2. The CDR3 totals 13 residues. TCRdb's copy holds only in-frame clones and misses some; the assay was immunoSEQ multiplex PCR. In the table there are about 150,000 clones, around 92% of which are singletons. Study-level findings and limits: The peak T cell response came first, and repertoires were sampled only after it. Vaccine-associated CD4 TCRs ranged over spike, dominating at 160-218 and 743-854.

On this clone: The antigen remains undetermined.

The specimen comprised peripheral blood, sampled on day 0 of AZD1222 vaccination. This clonotype originated in an adult in good health. The chain carries TRBV7-8 and TRBJ2-7; 10 bases are a match to TRBD1. The CDR3 sequence: CASSFGQGGEQYF. CDR3 DNA sequence: TGTGCCAGCAGCTTCGGACAGGGGGGCGAGCAGTACTTC.